This T cell receptor beta chain was sequenced for a study of T-cell reconstitution after alpha-beta-depleted transplantation in children. For TCRbeta, the library was prepared with unique molecular identifiers. From the PCR reads, TCRdb called clonotypes with MiXCR, one entry per CDR3 protein. The top ten clones hold under 45% of a sample with fewer than 750,000 distinct CDR3 sequences, 27% of them seen once. Germline V CDR1 and CDR2: SGDLS, YYNGEE. V lost 0 bases and J 0 bases, leaving 7 bases between the germline ends. The CDR3 contains 15 residues. This clonotype has just a few counts. No antigen is known for it. General study findings and limits: After transplant, high TCRbeta diversity at day 60 in some patients arose from surviving recipient T cells and thymic progenitors. After one year, T-cell counts and TCRbeta diversity mostly came from new T cells. About two months after transplant, alpha-beta T cells reportedly came from several hundred expanded graft clones.

The source was PBMCs, collected before TCRalphabeta/CD19-depleted stem cell transplant. The chain links TRBV9 to TRBJ2-1; D unresolved. The clonotype comes from a boy in the first two years of life with Wiskott-Aldrich syndrome, due to receive a stem cell transplant. Here the CDR3 reads CASSVAGFSYNEQFF. The CDR3 region has the DNA TGTGCCAGCAGCGTAGCCGGGTTCTCCTACAATGAGCAGTTCTTC.